This T cell receptor beta chain comes out of a study of radiotherapy plus CTLA-4 blockade in lung cancer. With regard to this clone: What it recognizes is unknown.

The table came from immunoSEQ multiplex PCR; TCRdb's copy has only in-frame clones and leaves some out. The repertoire holds around 70,000 clones, with around 86% as singletons. Regarding the study as a whole: Interferon-beta, together with early blood T cell clone dynamics, reportedly best predicted response. Clones derived from tumor TCRs expanded in blood after radiotherapy plus ipilimumab.

The CDR3 contains 13 residues. Trimming removed 4 bases from V and 7 bases from J, with 10 bases in between. Germline assignment: CDR1 SNHLY and CDR2 FYNNEI. This chain links TRBV2 with TRBJ2-2; TRBD2 might be the D (6 bases). The sequence came from a human donor with non-small cell lung cancer who had a partial response to radiotherapy plus ipilimumab. Here the sequenced sample was peripheral blood, taken from a patient treated with radiotherapy plus ipilimumab. CDR3 DNA sequence: TGTGCCAGCAGTGGACGGGGGTACGGGGAGCTGTTTTTT. Residues: CASSGRGYGELFF.